This TCR beta chain was sequenced for a study of technical replicates of blood from a handful of donors. The germline gives CDR1 MNHNS, CDR2 SASEGT. The CDR3 spans 17 residues. Trimming took 4 bases from V and 1 from J; bases not matched to a gene: 6. Method: immunoSEQ multiplex PCR; TCRdb's copy keeps in-frame clones and lacks some. Among about 64,000 clones, 75% to 90% were seen once, and the ten largest hold less than 6%. This chain links TRBV6-1 with TRBJ2-6, with 8 bases lining up with TRBD1. The sample comprised PBMCs. The source is a human donor in good health. Some clones in this sample may be carry-over from other donors' samples. The CDR3 reads CASSVPQGASGANVLTF. The CDR3 coding sequence is TGTGCCAGCAGTGTCCCTCAGGGGGCGTCTGGGGCCAACGTCCTGACTTTC.